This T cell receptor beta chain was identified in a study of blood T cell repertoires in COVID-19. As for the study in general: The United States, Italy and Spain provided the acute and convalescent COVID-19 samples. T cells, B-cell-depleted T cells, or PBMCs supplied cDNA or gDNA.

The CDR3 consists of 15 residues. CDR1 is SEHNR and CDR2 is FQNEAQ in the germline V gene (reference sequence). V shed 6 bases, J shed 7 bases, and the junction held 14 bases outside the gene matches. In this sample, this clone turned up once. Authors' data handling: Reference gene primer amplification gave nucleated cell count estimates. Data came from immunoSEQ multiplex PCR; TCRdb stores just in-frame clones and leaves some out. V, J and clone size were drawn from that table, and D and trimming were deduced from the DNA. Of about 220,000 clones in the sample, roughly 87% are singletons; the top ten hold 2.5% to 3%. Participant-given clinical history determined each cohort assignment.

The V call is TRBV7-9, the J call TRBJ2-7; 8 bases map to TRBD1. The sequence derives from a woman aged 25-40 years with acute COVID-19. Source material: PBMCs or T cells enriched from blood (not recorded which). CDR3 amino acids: CASRSPGQGMGEQYF. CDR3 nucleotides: TGTGCCAGCAGATCTCCCGGACAGGGCATGGGAGAGCAGTACTTC.